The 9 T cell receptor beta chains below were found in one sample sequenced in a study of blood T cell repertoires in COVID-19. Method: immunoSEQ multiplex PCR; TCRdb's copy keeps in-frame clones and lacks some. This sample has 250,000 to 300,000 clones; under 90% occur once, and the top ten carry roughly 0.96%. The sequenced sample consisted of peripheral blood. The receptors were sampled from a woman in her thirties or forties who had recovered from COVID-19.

CDR3 loop: CASSRLTGGSSYEQYF. The CDR3 DNA is TGTGCCAGCAGCCGCCTGACAGGGGGGAGCTCCTACGAGCAGTACTTC. The J gene is TRBJ2-7, the V gene TRBV14, with 9 bases aligning to TRBD1. Germline lookup yields CDR1 SGHDN and CDR2 FVKESK. The V and J ends lost 4 bases and 0 bases, in that order; junction bases with no gene match: 7. The CDR3 loop spans 16 amino acids. Complete variable domain (other parts from reference TRBV14 and TRBJ2-7): EAGVTQFPSHSVIEKGQTVTLRCDPISGHDNLYWYRRVMGKEIKFLLHFVKESKQDESGMPNNRFLAERTGGTYSTLKVQPAELEDSGVYFCASSRLTGGSSYEQYFGPGTRLTVT.

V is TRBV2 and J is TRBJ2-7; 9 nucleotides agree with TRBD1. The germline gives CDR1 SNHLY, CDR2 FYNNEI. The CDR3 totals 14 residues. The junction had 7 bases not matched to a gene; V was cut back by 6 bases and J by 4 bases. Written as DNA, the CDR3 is TGTGCCAGCAGCGCCGGGACAGGGTGGTACGAGCAGTACTTC. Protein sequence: CASSAGTGWYEQYF.

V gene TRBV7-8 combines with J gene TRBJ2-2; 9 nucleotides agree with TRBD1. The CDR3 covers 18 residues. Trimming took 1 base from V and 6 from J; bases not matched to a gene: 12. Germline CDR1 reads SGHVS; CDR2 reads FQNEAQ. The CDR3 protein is CASSLVVPGTGKAGELFF. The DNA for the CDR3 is TGTGCCAGCAGCTTAGTGGTTCCCGGGACAGGGAAGGCCGGGGAGCTGTTTTTT.

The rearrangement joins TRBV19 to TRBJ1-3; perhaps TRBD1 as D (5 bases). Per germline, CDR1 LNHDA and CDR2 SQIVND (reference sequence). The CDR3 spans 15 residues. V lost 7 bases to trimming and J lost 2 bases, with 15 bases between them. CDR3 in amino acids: CASIPEAGTGNTIYF. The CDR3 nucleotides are TGTGCCAGTATCCCTGAGGCAGGGACTGGAAACACCATATATTTT.

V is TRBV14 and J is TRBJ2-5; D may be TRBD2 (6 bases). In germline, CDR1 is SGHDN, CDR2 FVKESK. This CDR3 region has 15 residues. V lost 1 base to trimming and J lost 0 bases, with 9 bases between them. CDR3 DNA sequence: TGTGCCAGCAGCCAAGGAATAGCGGACCAAGAGACCCAGTACTTC. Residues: CASSQGIADQETQYF.

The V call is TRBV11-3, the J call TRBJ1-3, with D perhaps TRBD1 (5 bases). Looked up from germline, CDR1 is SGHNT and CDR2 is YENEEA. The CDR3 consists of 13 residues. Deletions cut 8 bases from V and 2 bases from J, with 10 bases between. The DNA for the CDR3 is TGTGCCAGCGGCCTGACAGCTGGAAACACCATATATTTT. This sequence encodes CASGLTAGNTIYF. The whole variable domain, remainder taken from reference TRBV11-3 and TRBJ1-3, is EAGVVQSPRYKIIEKKQPVAFWCNPISGHNTLYWYLQNLGQGPELLIRYENEEAVDDSQLPKDRFSAERLKGVDSTLKIQPAELGDSAVYLCASGLTAGNTIYFGEGSWLTVV.

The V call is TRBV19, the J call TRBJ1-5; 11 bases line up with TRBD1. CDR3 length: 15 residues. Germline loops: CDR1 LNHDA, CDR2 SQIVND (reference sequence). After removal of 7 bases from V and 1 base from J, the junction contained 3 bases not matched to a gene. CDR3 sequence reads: CASTGTGGSNQPQHF. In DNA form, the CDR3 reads TGTGCCAGTACAGGGACAGGGGGGAGCAATCAGCCCCAGCATTTT.

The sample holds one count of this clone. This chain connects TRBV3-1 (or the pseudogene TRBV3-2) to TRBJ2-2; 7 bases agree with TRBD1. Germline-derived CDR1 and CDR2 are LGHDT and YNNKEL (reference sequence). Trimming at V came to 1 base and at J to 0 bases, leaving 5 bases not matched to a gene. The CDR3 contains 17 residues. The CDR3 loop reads CASSQGWQGANTGELFF. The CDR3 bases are TGTGCCAGCAGCCAAGGTTGGCAGGGGGCGAACACCGGGGAGCTGTTTTTT.

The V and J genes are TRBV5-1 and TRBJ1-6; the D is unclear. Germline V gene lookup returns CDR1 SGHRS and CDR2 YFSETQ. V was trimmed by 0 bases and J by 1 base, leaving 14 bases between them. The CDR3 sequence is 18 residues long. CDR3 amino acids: CASSLEFNVGSYNSPLHF. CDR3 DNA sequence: TGCGCCAGCAGCTTGGAGTTTAACGTCGGGTCCTATAATTCACCCCTCCACTTT.